This TCR beta chain was retrieved from a study of T cell responses to AZD1222 COVID-19 vaccine. V shed 0 bases and J shed 13 bases, with 13 bases lying between them. The CDR3 sequence is 13 residues long. Germline V gene data show CDR1 as SGDLS and CDR2 as YYNGEE. Comments on this clone: Its specificity is not known.

General study results and limits: The sample set comprised mostly white British donors with more females, and clonal diversity was possibly underestimated. Sampling that yielded the repertoires occurred only after the peak T cell response.

Profiled with immunoSEQ multiplex PCR; TCRdb holds only in-frame clones, not every one. The sample contains some 130,000 clones, 85% to 90% of which appear only once. The J gene is TRBJ1-4, the V gene TRBV9; maybe TRBD1 (6 bases). The specimen comprised peripheral blood, sampled on day 0 of AZD1222 vaccination. This TCR was recovered from an adult in good health. The CDR3 here is CASSVGTANRLFF. In DNA form, the CDR3 reads TGTGCCAGCAGCGTAGGGACAGCAAATAGACTGTTTTTT.